This entry is about one TCR beta chain. Each cDNA got a UMI-containing oligo ligated at its 3' end. First-round PCR used 4 cycles and beta primers RC1.1 and RC1.2 covering TRBC1 and TRBC2. TCRdb itself ran the UMI-ligation and nested PCR reads through MiXCR, one entry per CDR3 protein. This table has 39,000 or so distinct CDR3 sequences, about 17% appearing once. This sample was taken from a study of quantifying T cell responses using KT2 cells. Study details: RNA was reverse transcribed with TCR alpha and beta constant-region primers.

The CDR3 has 17 residues. CDR1 and CDR2 (germline): DFQATT, SNEGSKA (reference sequence). Trimming cost V 4 bases and J 3 bases, with 22 bases left between them. Fixed numbers of PBMC received varying amounts of KT2 cells. This sequence joins TRBV20-1 and TRBJ1-5; D gene ambiguous. The sequence came from a human donor. Material for sequencing was PBMCs spiked with cells of the T cell clone KT2. The CDR3 DNA follows: TGCAGTGCTAAAGCACCTGGTCCGTCCTTACCCAATCAGCCCCAGCATTTT. Its protein is CSAKAPGPSLPNQPQHF.